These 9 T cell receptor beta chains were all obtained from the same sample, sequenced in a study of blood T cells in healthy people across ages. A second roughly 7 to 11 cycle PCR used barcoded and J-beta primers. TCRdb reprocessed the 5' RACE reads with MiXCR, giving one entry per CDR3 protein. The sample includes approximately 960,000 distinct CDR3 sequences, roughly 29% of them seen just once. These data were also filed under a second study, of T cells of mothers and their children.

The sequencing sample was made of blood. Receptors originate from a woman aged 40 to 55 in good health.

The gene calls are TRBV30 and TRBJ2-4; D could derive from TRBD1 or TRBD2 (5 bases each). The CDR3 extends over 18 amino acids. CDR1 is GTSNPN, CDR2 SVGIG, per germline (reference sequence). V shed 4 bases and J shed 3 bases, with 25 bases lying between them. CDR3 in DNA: TGTGCCTGGATGCCGACAGACCCCGGTCGAGGAGGCAAAAACATTCAGTACTTC. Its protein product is CAWMPTDPGRGGKNIQYF.

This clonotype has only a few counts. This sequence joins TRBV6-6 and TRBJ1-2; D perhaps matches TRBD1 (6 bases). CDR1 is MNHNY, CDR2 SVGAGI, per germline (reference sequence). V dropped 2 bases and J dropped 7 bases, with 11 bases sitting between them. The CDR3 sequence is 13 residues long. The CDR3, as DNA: TGTGCCAGCAGTTACCAGGGGCGCGGTGGCTACACCTTC. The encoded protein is CASSYQGRGGYTF.

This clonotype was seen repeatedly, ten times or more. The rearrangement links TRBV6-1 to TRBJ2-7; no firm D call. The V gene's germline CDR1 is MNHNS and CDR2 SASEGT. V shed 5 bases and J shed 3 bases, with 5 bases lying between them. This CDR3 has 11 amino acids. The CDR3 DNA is TGTGCCAGCAGTTATAACTACGAGCAGTACTTC. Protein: CASSYNYEQYF.

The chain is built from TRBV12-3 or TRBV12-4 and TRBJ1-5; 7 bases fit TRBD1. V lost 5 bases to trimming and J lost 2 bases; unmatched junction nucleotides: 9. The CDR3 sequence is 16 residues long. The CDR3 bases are TGTGCCAGCAGTACTGACTGGACAGGCGGCAATCAGCCCCAGCATTTT. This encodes CASSTDWTGGNQPQHF.

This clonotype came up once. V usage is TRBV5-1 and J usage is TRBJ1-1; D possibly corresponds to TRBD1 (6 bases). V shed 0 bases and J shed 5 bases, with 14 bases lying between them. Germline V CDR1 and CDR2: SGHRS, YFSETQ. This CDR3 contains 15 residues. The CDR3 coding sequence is TGCGCCAGCAGCTTGGAGTCGGGCAGGGGTACTGAAGCTTTCTTT. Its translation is CASSLESGRGTEAFF.

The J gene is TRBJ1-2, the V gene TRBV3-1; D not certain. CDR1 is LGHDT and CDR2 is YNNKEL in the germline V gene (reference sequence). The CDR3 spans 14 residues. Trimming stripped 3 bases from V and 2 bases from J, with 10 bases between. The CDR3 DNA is TGTGCCAGCAGCCAGGTACAAACCAACTATGGCTACACCTTC. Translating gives CASSQVQTNYGYTF.

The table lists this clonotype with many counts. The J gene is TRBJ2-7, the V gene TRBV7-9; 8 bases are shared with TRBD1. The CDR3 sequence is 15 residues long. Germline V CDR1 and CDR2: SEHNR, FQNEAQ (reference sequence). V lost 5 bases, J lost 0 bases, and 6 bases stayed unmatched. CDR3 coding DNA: TGTGCCAGCAGCCCCGGACAGGGACTCTCCTACGAGCAGTACTTC. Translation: CASSPGQGLSYEQYF.

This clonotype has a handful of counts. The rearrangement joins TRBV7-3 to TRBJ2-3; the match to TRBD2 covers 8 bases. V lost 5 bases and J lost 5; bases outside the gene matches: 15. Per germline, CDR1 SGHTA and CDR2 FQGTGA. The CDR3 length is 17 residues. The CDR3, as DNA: TGTGCCAGCAGCCTTTCAAGCGGGGGATCGAGAGTAGATACGCAGTATTTT. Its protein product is CASSLSSGGSRVDTQYF.

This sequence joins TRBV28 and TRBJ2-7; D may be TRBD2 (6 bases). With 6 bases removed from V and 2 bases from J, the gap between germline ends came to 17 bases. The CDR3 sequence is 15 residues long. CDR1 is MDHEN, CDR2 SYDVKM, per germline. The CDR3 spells CASSSGGDHPYEQYF. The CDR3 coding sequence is TGTGCCAGCAGCTCCGGGGGTGATCATCCCTACGAGCAGTACTTC.